This T cell receptor beta chain emerged from a study of cytotoxic CD8 clonotypes in ibrutinib-treated CLL. Study-level information: There were about 12 relapsed/refractory patients and around 15 treatment-naive patients, and under 18 were IGHV unmutated. Sequenced samples delivered averages of 200,000 to 300,000 productive templates and some 93,000 productive rearrangements.

General study results and limits: Baseline clonality, above age-matched healthy donor levels, tracked circulating CD8+ T-cell counts.

Repertoires were generated with immunoSEQ multiplex PCR, while TCRdb's copy carries only in-frame clones and drops some. The table includes about 140,000 clones, roughly 80% detected once. The authors obtained approximately 2 micrograms of genomic DNA from cryopreserved PBMCs for TCR beta libraries. Deletions cut 10 bases from V and 3 bases from J, with 18 bases between. The germline gives CDR1 SNHLY, CDR2 FYNNEI. This CDR3 contains 14 residues. About this clone itself: As yet, its antigen is unknown.

V usage is TRBV2 and J usage is TRBJ1-1; D possibly corresponds to TRBD1 (5 bases). Sequencing was performed on PBMCs, taken after 12 months of ibrutinib treatment. This clonotype was obtained from a human donor with chronic lymphocytic leukemia. The CDR3 protein is CATSTRGGDTEAFF. The CDR3 DNA reads TGTGCCACCTCGACCCGGGGGGGAGACACTGAAGCTTTCTTT. Filled out from reference TRBV2 and TRBJ1-1, the complete variable domain reads EPEVTQTPSHQVTQMGQEVILRCVPISNHLYFYWYRQILGQKVEFLVSFYNNEISEKSEIFDDQFSVERPDGSNFTLKIRSTKLEDSAMYFCATSTRGGDTEAFFGQGTRLTVV.